This paragraph reports one T cell receptor beta chain. In the authors' methods: Amplification with reference gene primers provided the estimates of nucleated cell counts. This table comes from immunoSEQ multiplex PCR, and its TCRdb copy is limited to in-frame clones, with some not included. V and J calls and clone size are copied from that table; D and trimming were computed from the DNA. This sample has about 120,000 clones; 60% to 85% occur once, and the top ten carry 6.2%. This CDR3 comprises 16 residues. Trimming pared 5 bases from V and 1 base from J, leaving 12 bases between. Per germline, CDR1 MDHEN and CDR2 SYDVKM. The sample comes from a study of blood T cell repertoires in COVID-19. Study in general: Samples representing acute and convalescent COVID-19 were sourced from the United States, Italy and Spain. PBMCs, B-cell-depleted T cells, or T cells were the source of the cDNA or gDNA that made up the material.

The chain has TRBV28 and TRBJ2-6; D perhaps matches TRBD1 (7 bases). The sequence derives from an older man with acute or convalescent COVID-19. Sequencing input: peripheral blood. The CDR3 sequence is CASSNRGLSGANVLTF. In nucleotides, the CDR3 is TGTGCCAGCAGTAACAGGGGACTTTCTGGGGCCAACGTCCTGACTTTC.